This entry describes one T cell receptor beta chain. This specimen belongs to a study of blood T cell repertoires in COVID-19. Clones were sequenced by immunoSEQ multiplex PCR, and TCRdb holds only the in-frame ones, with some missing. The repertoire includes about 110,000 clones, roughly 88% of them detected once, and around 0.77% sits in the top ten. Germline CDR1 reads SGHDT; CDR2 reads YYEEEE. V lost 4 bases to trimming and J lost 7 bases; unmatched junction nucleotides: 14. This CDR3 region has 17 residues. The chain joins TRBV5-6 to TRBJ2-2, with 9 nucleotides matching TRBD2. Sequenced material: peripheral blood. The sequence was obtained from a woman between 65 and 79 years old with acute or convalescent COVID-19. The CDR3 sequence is CASSPLIPGLAGGELFF. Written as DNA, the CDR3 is TGTGCCAGCAGCCCGTTAATTCCGGGACTAGCTGGCGGGGAGCTGTTTTTT.